This TCR beta chain was recovered during a study of T-cell memory formation after mild COVID-19 (dated by TCRdb to the early 2020s). Some background on the complete study: TCR sequence clusters from the two donors were found to be largely donor specific. Longitudinal TCRalpha and TCRbeta repertoire sequencing tracked T-cell clones expanding and contracting after mild COVID-19 in a couple of donors. Two young, previously healthy adult volunteers made up the cohort, one male and one female.

Data came from an Illumina NovaSeq 6000. cDNA libraries for TCRalpha and TCRbeta were prepared by 5'RACE using constant-segment primers, with sample barcodes and unique molecular identifiers added. RNA was extracted from every sample with Trizol reagent. Amplification of the libraries took two PCR steps, and the second step added a second sample barcode plus Illumina TruSeq adapters. Sequencing of the libraries was done on an Illumina NovaSeq, producing 2 x 150 bp paired-end reads. The study's own analysis went as follows. The reads were demultiplexed and collapsed into UMI-guided consensus sequences using migec v1.2.7. Using mixcr v2.1.11, the UMI consensuses were aligned to TRA and TRB V and J templates and assembled into clonotypes. Clonotypes were classified as expanded or contracted when called significant by both edgeR and NoisET, with noise models trained on biological replicates. edgeR calls used a false discovery rate-adjusted p below 0.01 and a log2 fold-change threshold of 1. PCA with hierarchical clustering of max-normalized trajectories of the 1000 most abundant clonotypes was used as exploratory dynamics analysis. The CD4 or CD8 phenotype of responding clones was assigned using the separately sequenced CD4+ and CD8+ repertoires. TCRdb trimmed the raw reads at Q25, called clones with MiXCR and kept productive beta chains. Identical CDR3 proteins give one entry, which carries the most common genes and DNA. TCRdb assigned the V and J calls; the authors' analysis was not used. This sample holds about 290,000 distinct CDR3 sequences; roughly 17% were observed only once. The ten largest make up more than 20% of the sample.

What the work shows at the level of the full study, not this receptor alone: Some responding clones were detected in pre-infection memory, suggesting pre-existing cross-reactive memory T cells joined the SARS-CoV-2 response. Clones contracting from day 15 to 85 had balanced CD4/CD8 phenotypes, while a second wave expanding from day 15 to 37 was biased towards CD4+. Only two mild cases were covered in the study, and larger cohorts including severe cases with pre-infection samples were considered necessary. Contracting CD4+ clones were located mainly in the CM and EM memory subsets, whereas CD8+ clones were found to be enriched in EMRA. The second-wave clones that peaked on day 37 were not confirmed to be SARS-CoV-2 specific.

PBMCs were isolated by Ficoll-Paque density gradient centrifugation. This clonotype was observed a handful of times. The specificity of this receptor is unknown. Base qualities are not provided; no much larger clone lies one nucleotide away. There are 13 amino acids in the CDR3, from cysteine to phenylalanine inclusive. The only DNA kept is the CDR3, 39 bases in frame from the first base. V loses 4 bases, J loses 0 bases, and the germline ends lie 8 bases apart. From a lookup of the germline V gene, CDR1 and CDR2 are SQVTM and ANQGSEA. The clonotype comes from a man between 18 and 35 years old who had mild COVID-19 (a few samples of this study predate the infection). The sample titles of this study are shuffled in the database, so cell type and time point are left out; the donor was told from shared clones. The sequenced sample consisted of PBMCs or a T cell subset sorted from them (not recorded which). The rearrangement combines TRBV29-1 with TRBJ2-3, with the D gene too uncertain to name. CDR3 region: CSVVRVSTDTQYF. The DNA is TGCAGCGTTGTCAGAGTTAGCACAGATACGCAGTATTTT.